This T cell receptor (beta chain) was sequenced during a study of neurological immune-mediated disorders. General study findings and limits: Multiple sclerosis patients had less TCR clonal expansion than even healthy controls, unlike HTLV-1-associated myelopathy. The multiple sclerosis repertoire cluster showed no association with any clinical or MRI feature. The authors stated that larger cohorts are needed.

At least ten counts were recorded for this clonotype. The antigen is undetermined. The method for making cDNA was 5'RACE, and it used 10-nucleotide random UMIs. One entry per CDR3 protein, called by TCRdb with MiXCR from the 5' RACE reads. The sample yields tens of thousands of distinct CDR3 sequences, under 2% seen once. The CDR3 extends over 16 amino acids. V was pared by 4 bases and J by 0 bases, with 14 bases between. Germline V CDR1 and CDR2: SGHRS, YFSETQ. This chain joins TRBV5-1 and TRBJ2-1; D assignment may be TRBD1 or TRBD2 (5 bases each). The sample comprised PBMCs. The TCR was taken from a woman aged 40-49 years with multiple sclerosis. Here the CDR3 reads CASSDKTGRSYNEQFF. CDR3 nucleotides: TGCGCCAGCAGCGATAAGACGGGACGCTCCTACAATGAGCAGTTCTTC.